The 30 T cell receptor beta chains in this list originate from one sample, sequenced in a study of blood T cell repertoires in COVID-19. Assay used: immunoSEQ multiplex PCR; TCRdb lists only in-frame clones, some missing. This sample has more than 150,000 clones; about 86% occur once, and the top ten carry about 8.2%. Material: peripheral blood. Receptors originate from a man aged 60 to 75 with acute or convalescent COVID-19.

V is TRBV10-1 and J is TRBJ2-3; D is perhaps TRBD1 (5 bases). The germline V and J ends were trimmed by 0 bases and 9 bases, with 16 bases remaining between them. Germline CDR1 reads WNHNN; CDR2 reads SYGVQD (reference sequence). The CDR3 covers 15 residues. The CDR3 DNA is TGCGCCAGCAGTGAGTCTTGGGGCCCCCAGGGCACGCAGTATTTT. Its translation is CASSESWGPQGTQYF.

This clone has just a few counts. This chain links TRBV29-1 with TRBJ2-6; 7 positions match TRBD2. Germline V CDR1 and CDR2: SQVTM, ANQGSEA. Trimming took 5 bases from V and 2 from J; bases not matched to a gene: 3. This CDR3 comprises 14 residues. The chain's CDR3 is CSVRGGPGANVLTF. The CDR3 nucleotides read TGCAGCGTTCGGGGAGGGCCTGGGGCCAACGTCCTGACTTTC.

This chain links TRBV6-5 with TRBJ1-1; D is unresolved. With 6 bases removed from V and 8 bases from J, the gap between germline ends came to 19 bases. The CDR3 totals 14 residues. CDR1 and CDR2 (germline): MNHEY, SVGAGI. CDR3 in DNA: TGTGCCAGCAGCTCGAGTGTTGGTGTGGTGGAAGCTTTCTTT. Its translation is CASSSSVGVVEAFF.

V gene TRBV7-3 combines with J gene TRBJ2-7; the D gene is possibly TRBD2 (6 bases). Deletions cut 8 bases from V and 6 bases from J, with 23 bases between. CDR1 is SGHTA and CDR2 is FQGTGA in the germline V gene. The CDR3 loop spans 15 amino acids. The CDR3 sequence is CASAETGTLLGEQYF. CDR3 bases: TGTGCCAGCGCCGAAACCGGGACTTTATTAGGCGAGCAGTACTTC. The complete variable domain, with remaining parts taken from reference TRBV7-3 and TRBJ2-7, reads GAGVSQTPSNKVTEKGKYVELRCDPISGHTALYWYRQSLGQGPEFLIYFQGTGAADDSGLPNDRFFAVRPEGSVSTLKIQRTERGDSAVYLCASAETGTLLGEQYFGPGTRLTVT.

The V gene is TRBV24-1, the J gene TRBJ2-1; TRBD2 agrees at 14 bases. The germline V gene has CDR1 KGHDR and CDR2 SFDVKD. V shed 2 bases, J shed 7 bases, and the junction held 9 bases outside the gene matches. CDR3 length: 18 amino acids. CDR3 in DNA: TGTGCCACCAGTGATTCTTGGGGGACTAGCGGGAGCGGGAATGAGCAGTTCTTC. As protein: CATSDSWGTSGSGNEQFF.

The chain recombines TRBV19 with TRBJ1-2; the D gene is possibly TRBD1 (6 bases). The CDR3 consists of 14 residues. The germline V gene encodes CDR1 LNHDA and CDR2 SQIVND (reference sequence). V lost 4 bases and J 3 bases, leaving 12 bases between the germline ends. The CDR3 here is CASSSHRTDYGYTF. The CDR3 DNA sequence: TGTGCCAGTAGTAGTCACAGGACAGACTATGGCTACACCTTC. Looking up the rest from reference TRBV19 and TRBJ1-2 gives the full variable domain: DGGITQSPKYLFRKEGQNVTLSCEQNLNHDAMYWYRQDPGQGLRLIYYSQIVNDFQKGDIAEGYSVSREKKESFPLTVTSAQKNPTAFYLCASSSHRTDYGYTFGSGTRLTVV.

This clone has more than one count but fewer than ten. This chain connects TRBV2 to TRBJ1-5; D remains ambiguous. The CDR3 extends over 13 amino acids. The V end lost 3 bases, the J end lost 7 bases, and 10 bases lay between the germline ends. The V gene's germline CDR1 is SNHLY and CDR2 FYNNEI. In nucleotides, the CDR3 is TGTGCCAGCAGTGAGGGCTTAGTGCAGCCCCAGCATTTT. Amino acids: CASSEGLVQPQHF.

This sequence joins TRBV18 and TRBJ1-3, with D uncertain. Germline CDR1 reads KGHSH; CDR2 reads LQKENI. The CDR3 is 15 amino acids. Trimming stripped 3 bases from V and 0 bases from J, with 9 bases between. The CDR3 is CASSPGVDSGNTIYF. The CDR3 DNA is TGTGCCAGCTCACCGGGCGTTGACTCTGGAAACACCATATATTTT.

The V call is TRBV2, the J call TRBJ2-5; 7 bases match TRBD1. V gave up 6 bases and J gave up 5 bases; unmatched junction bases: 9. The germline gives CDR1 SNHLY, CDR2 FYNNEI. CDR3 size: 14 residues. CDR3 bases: TGTGCCAGCAGCTTACAGGGGCCCCAGGAGACCCAGTACTTC. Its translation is CASSLQGPQETQYF.

CDR3 in amino acids: CATYQRVNEQFF. The CDR3, as DNA: TGTGCCACTTATCAGAGGGTGAATGAGCAGTTCTTC. The chain couples TRBV6-5 to TRBJ2-1; the D gene is possibly TRBD2 (5 bases). CDR1 and CDR2 from the germline V gene are MNHEY and SVGAGI. V shed 10 bases and J shed 7 bases, with 14 bases lying between them. The CDR3 has 12 amino acids.

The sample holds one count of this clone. The CDR3 DNA sequence: TGTGCCAGCAGCTTAGCAGGGACAGATACGCAGTATTTT. Its translation: CASSLAGTDTQYF. The J gene is TRBJ2-3, the V gene TRBV13; D might be TRBD1 (5 bases). With 1 base removed from V and 3 bases from J, the gap between germline ends came to 5 bases. The CDR3 extends over 13 amino acids. Germline CDR1 PRHDT, CDR2 FYEKMQ (reference sequence).

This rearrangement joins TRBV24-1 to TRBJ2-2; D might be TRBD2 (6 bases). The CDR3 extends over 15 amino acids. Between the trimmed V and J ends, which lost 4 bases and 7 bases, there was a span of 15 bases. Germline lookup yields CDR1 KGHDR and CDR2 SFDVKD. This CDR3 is CATSDLTSVGGELFF. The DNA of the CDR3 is TGTGCCACCAGTGACCTGACTAGTGTGGGCGGGGAGCTGTTTTTT.

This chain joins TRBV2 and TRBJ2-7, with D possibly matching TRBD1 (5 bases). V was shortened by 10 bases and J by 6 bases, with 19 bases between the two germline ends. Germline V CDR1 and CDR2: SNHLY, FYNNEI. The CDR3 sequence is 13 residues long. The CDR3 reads CAKRRVQGGEQYF. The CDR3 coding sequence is TGTGCCAAACGACGAGTCCAGGGTGGCGAGCAGTACTTC.

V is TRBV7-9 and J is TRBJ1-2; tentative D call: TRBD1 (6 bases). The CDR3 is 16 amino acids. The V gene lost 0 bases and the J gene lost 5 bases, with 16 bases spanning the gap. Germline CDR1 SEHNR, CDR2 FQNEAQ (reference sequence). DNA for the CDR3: TGTGCCAGCAGCTTAGCCGGCCAGGGGTCCCTGTATGGCTACACCTTC. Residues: CASSLAGQGSLYGYTF.

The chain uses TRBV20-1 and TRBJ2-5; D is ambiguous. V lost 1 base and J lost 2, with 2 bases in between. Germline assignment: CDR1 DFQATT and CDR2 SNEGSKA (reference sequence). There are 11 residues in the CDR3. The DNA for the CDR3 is TGCAGTGCTAGAGCGCAAGAGACCCAGTACTTC. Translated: CSARAQETQYF.

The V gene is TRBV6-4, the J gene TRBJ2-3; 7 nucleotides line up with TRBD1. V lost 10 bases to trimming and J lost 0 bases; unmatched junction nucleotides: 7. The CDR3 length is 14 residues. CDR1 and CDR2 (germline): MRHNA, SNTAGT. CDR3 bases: TGTGCCATCACAGGGGTCCCTAGCACAGATACGCAGTATTTT. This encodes CAITGVPSTDTQYF.

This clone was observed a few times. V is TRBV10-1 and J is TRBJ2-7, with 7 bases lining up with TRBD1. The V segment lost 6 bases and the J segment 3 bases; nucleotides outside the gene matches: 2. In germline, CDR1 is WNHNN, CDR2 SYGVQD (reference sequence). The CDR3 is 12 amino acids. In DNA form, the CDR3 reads TGCGCCAGCAGCCGGGACAGCTACGAGCAGTACTTC. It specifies CASSRDSYEQYF.

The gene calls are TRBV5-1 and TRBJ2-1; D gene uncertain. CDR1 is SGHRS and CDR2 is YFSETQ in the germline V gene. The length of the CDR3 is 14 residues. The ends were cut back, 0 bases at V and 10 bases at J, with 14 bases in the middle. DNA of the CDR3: TGCGCCAGCAGCTTGGCAGCGACCCCCCAGGAGCAGTTCTTC. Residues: CASSLAATPQEQFF.

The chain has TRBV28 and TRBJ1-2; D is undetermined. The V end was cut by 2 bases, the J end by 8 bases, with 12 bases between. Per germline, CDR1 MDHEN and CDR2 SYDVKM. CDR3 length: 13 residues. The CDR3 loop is CASSLRGGLGYTF. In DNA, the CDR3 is TGTGCCAGCAGTTTACGCGGCGGTTTGGGCTACACCTTC.

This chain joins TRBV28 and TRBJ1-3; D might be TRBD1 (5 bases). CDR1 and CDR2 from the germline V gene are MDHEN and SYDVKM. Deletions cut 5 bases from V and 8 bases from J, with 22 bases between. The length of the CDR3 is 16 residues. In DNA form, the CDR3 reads TGTGCCAGCAGTCCCCCCGGAGGGTGGGGGGTGGACACCATATATTTT. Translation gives CASSPPGGWGVDTIYF.

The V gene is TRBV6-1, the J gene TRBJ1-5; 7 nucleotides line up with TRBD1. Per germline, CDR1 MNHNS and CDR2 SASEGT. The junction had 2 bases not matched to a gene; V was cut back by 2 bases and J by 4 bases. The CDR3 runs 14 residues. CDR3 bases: TGTGCCAGCAGTGAAAGACAGGGAAATCAGCCCCAGCATTTT. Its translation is CASSERQGNQPQHF.

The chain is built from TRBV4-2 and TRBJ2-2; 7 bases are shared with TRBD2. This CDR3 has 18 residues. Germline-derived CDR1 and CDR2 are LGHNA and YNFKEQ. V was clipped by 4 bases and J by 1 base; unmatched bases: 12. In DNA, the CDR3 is TGTGCCAGCAGCCCACTGCAATCAGCGGGATTGAACACCGGGGAGCTGTTTTTT. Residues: CASSPLQSAGLNTGELFF.

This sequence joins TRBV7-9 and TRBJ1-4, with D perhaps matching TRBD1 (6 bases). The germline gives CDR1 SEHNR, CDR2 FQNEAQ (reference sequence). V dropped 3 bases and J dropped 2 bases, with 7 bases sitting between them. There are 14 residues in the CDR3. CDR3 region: CASSFQGTNEKLFF. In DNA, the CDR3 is TGTGCCAGCAGCTTTCAGGGGACTAATGAAAAACTGTTTTTT.

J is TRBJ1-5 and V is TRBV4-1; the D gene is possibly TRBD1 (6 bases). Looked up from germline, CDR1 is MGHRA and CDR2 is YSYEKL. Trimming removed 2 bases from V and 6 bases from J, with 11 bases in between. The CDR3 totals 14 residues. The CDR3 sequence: CASSQQGPGQPQHF. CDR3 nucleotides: TGCGCCAGCAGCCAACAGGGGCCCGGTCAGCCCCAGCATTTT.

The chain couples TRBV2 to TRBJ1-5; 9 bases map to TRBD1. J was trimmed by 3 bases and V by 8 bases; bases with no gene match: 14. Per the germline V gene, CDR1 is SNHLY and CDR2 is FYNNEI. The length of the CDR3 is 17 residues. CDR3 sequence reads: CASAPPRGQGYNQPQHF. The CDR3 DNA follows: TGTGCCAGCGCCCCTCCACGGGGACAGGGATACAATCAGCCCCAGCATTTT. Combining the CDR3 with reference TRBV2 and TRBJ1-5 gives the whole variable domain EPEVTQTPSHQVTQMGQEVILRCVPISNHLYFYWYRQILGQKVEFLVSFYNNEISEKSEIFDDQFSVERPDGSNFTLKIRSTKLEDSAMYFCASAPPRGQGYNQPQHFGDGTRLSIL.

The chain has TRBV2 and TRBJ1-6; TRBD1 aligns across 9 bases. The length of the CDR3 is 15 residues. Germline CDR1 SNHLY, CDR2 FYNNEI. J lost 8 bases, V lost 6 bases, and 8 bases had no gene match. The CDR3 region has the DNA TGTGCCAGCAGACCCCGGACAGGGGTCGATTCACCCCTCCACTTT. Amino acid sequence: CASRPRTGVDSPLHF. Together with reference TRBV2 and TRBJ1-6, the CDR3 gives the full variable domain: EPEVTQTPSHQVTQMGQEVILRCVPISNHLYFYWYRQILGQKVEFLVSFYNNEISEKSEIFDDQFSVERPDGSNFTLKIRSTKLEDSAMYFCASRPRTGVDSPLHFGNGTRLTVT.

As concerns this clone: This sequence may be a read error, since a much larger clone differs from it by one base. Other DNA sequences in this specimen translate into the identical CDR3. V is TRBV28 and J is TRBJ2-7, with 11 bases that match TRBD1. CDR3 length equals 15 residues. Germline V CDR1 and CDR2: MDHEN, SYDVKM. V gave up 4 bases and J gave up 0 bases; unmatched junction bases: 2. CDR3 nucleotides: TGTGCCAGCAGTTCCGGGACAGGGGGCTCCTACGAGCAGTACTTC. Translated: CASSSGTGGSYEQYF.

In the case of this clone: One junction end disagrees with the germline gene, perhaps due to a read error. CDR3 sequence (DNA): TGTGCCAGCAGTTATACCTTATCTAGCGCCTGGCACTTC. Translating it yields CASSYTLSSAWHF. This chain uses TRBV6-5 with TRBJ2-5, with a weak D call TRBD2 (6 bases). Germline CDR1 is MNHEY and CDR2 is SVGAGI. The CDR3 sequence is 13 residues long.

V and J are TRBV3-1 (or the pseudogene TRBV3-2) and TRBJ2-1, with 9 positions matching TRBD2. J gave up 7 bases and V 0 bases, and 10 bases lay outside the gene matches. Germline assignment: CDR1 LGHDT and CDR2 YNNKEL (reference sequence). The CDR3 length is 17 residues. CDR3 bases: TGTGCCAGCAGCCAAGAGGGTAGCGGGAGTCTGGGGAATGAGCAGTTCTTC. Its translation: CASSQEGSGSLGNEQFF.

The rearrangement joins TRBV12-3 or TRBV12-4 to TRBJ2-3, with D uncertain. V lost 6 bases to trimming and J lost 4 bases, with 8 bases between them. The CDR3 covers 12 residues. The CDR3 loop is CASSQESDTQYF. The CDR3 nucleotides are TGTGCCAGCAGCCAAGAGTCAGATACGCAGTATTTT.